This TCR beta chain was recorded in a study of cytomegalovirus exposure and HLA in healthy donors. The CDR3 runs to 13 residues. Germline V gene lookup returns CDR1 SGDLS and CDR2 YYNGEE. Trimming stripped 1 base from V and 5 bases from J, with 10 bases between. PCR was performed using 60 Vbeta and 13 Jbeta primers. Measured with immunoSEQ multiplex PCR; TCRdb has only the in-frame clones, and not every one. Found here are around 160,000 clones, around 67% of them singletons; the top ten hold 1.5% to 2%. The receptor was derived from a woman between 18 and 30 years old in good health and CMV-seronegative. The chain recombines TRBV9 with TRBJ2-7; D uncertain. Specimen: PBMCs. This CDR3 is CASSVPGDHEQYF. The CDR3 nucleotides are TGTGCCAGCAGCGTACCCGGAGACCACGAGCAGTACTTC.